The T cell receptor (beta chain) described here comes from a study of breast tumors, draining lymph nodes, adjacent tissues. This clonotype has a count of ten or more. Its target is unknown. This CDR3 comprises 13 residues. Germline-derived CDR1 and CDR2 are MNHEY and SVGEGT. V was cut by 2 bases and J by 8 bases, with 10 bases left in between. MiXCR, run by TCRdb on the multiplex PCR reads, gives a single entry per CDR3 protein. In the table there are about 35,000 distinct CDR3 sequences, roughly 36% of which are singletons. Study observations and caveats: Findings are consistent with lymph node origin and intratumoral expansion of most tumor T cells. Compared with lymph nodes, tumors were less diverse; compared with nontumor tissue, more. Luminal-like breast cancer showed significantly higher tumor–nontumor repertoire similarity than basal-like.

The source is a female donor with breast cancer. Some clones in this sample may be carry-over from other donors' samples. Sequencing was carried out using breast tumor tissue. This sequence joins TRBV6-2 or TRBV6-3 and TRBJ2-1; D ambiguous. As DNA, the CDR3 is TGTGCCAGCAGTTACAAGCTATACCATGAGCAGTTCTTC. As protein: CASSYKLYHEQFF.